What follows are 26 T cell receptor beta chains derived from one specimen sequenced in a study of blood T cell repertoires in COVID-19. The repertoire was sequenced with immunoSEQ multiplex PCR; TCRdb's copy has only in-frame clones and lacks some. The data hold around 250,000 clones, with roughly 82% observed a single time. What was sequenced was peripheral blood. Source of these receptors: a man older than 75 with acute or convalescent COVID-19.

Remarks on this clone: The junction shows a germline mismatch at one end, possibly a read error. The chain is built from TRBV6-1 and TRBJ2-1; 8 bases fit TRBD1. This CDR3 is built from 15 residues. In germline, CDR1 is MNHNS, CDR2 SASEGT. The CDR3 DNA sequence: TGTGCCAGCAGGGAAGGGCAGGGGGCCGGCAATGAGCAGTTCTTC. Its translation is CASREGQGAGNEQFF.

The J gene is TRBJ2-5, the V gene TRBV3-1 (or the pseudogene TRBV3-2), with TRBD2 matching over 7 bases. V lost 2 bases to trimming and J lost 4 bases; unmatched junction nucleotides: 4. Germline V gene data show CDR1 as LGHDT and CDR2 as YNNKEL (reference sequence). There are 14 residues in the CDR3. The CDR3 DNA reads TGTGCCAGCAGCCAAACTAGCGCGGGAGAGACCCAGTACTTC. Encoded protein: CASSQTSAGETQYF.

The chain employs TRBV28 and TRBJ2-7, with 11 bases fitting TRBD2. CDR3 length equals 16 residues. Germline V gives CDR1 MDHEN, CDR2 SYDVKM. The V gene end was trimmed by 5 bases and the J gene end by 12 bases; junction bases not matched to a gene: 18. In DNA, the CDR3 is TGTGCCAGCAGTCTACCCGGGAGGACTAGCGGGTTAGGGTGGTACTTC. Protein product: CASSLPGRTSGLGWYF.

The chain employs TRBV7-2 and TRBJ2-2, with 10 bases matching TRBD2. V shed 2 bases, J shed 9 bases, and the junction held 3 bases outside the gene matches. CDR3 length equals 14 residues. Germline V gene data show CDR1 as SGHTA and CDR2 as FQGNSA. The CDR3 DNA sequence: TGTGCCAGCAGCTTAACTAGCGGGGCTAGGGAGCTGTTTTTT. It codes for CASSLTSGARELFF.

This clone was counted between two and nine times. Here the CDR3 reads CASRGGLAGTYEQYF. CDR3 coding DNA: TGTGCCAGCAGGGGGGGACTAGCGGGGACCTACGAGCAGTACTTC. The rearrangement links TRBV6-6 to TRBJ2-7; TRBD2 agrees at 13 bases. CDR3 length equals 15 residues. J lost 2 bases, V lost 6 bases, and 4 bases had no gene match. The germline V gene encodes CDR1 MNHNY and CDR2 SVGAGI (reference sequence).

The CDR3: CASSPGTSGVETQYF. The CDR3 coding sequence is TGTGCCAGCAGCCCCGGGACTAGCGGGGTTGAGACCCAGTACTTC. V usage is TRBV7-2 and J usage is TRBJ2-5, with 13 positions matching TRBD2. The CDR3 consists of 15 residues. J lost 5 bases, V lost 5 bases, and 5 bases had no gene match. Germline V lookup: CDR1 SGHTA, CDR2 FQGNSA. Variable domain in full (rest from reference TRBV7-2 and TRBJ2-5): GAGVSQSPSNKVTEKGKDVELRCDPISGHTALYWYRQSLGQGLEFLIYFQGNSAPDKSGLPSDRFSAERTGGSVSTLTIQRTQQEDSAVYLCASSPGTSGVETQYFGPGTRLLVL.

This rearrangement joins TRBV10-2 to TRBJ2-7; D is unresolved. V gave up 0 bases and J gave up 5 bases, with 14 bases separating them. Germline-derived CDR1 and CDR2 are WSHSY and SAAADI. CDR3 length: 15 residues. The DNA for the CDR3 is TGCGCCAGCAGTGAGTCCCGACTCGGCCGGCACGAGCAGTACTTC. Its translation is CASSESRLGRHEQYF.

The V gene is TRBV5-1, the J gene TRBJ2-3; 7 bases are shared with TRBD2. The CDR3 contains 15 residues. CDR1 is SGHRS, CDR2 YFSETQ, per germline. The ends lost 0 bases at V and 6 bases at J; junction bases unmatched: 7. CDR3 region: CASSLEGRGLDTQYF. The DNA of the CDR3 is TGCGCCAGCAGCTTGGAGGGGAGGGGATTGGATACGCAGTATTTT.

Regarding this clone: Its ends do not fully match the called genes, so a read error is possible. The rearrangement links TRBV7-2 to TRBJ1-2; 7 positions agree with TRBD1. The CDR3 has 13 residues. The germline gives CDR1 SGHTA, CDR2 FQGNSA. CDR3: CASSLQGGYGYIF. In DNA, the CDR3 is TGTGCCAGCAGCTTACAAGGGGGCTATGGCTACATCTTC.

The rearrangement links TRBV5-1 to TRBJ1-6; possibly TRBD1 for D (5 bases). The CDR3 covers 15 residues. Germline V gene sequence: CDR1 SGHRS, CDR2 YFSETQ. Trimming pared 0 bases from V and 10 bases from J, leaving 14 bases between. The CDR3 nucleotides read TGCGCCAGCAGCTTGGAATGGCAGGGTGGATCACCCCTCCACTTT. Its protein is CASSLEWQGGSPLHF.

The rearrangement links TRBV19 to TRBJ2-7; TRBD2 might be the D (5 bases). CDR1 LNHDA and CDR2 SQIVND come from the germline V gene (reference sequence). Trimming cost V 1 base and J 3 bases, with 13 bases left between them. The CDR3 runs 15 residues. The chain's CDR3 is CASSIGYVGSYEQYF. The CDR3 DNA reads TGTGCCAGTAGTATAGGGTACGTAGGGAGCTACGAGCAGTACTTC.

Points on this clone: The same CDR3 is also encoded by other DNA sequences in this sample. This chain uses TRBV5-4 with TRBJ2-1; possible D gene TRBD1, 6 bases. CDR3 size: 13 residues. Trimming took off 4 bases at V and 5 bases at J, with 10 bases between the two ends. CDR1 and CDR2 from the germline V gene are SGHNT and YYREEE (reference sequence). The CDR3: CASSRTEDNEQFF. The CDR3 DNA reads TGTGCCAGCAGCCGGACAGAGGACAATGAGCAGTTCTTC. Using reference TRBV5-4 and TRBJ2-1 for the parts outside the CDR3, the full variable domain is ETGVTQSPTHLIKTRGQQVTLRCSSQSGHNTVSWYQQALGQGPQFIFQYYREEENGRGNFPPRFSGLQFPNYSSELNVNALELDDSALYLCASSRTEDNEQFFGPGTRLTVL.

The chain couples TRBV2 to TRBJ1-5; no clear D. Looked up from germline, CDR1 is SNHLY and CDR2 is FYNNEI. This CDR3 has 13 residues. V lost 9 bases, J lost 1 base, and 10 bases lay in between. The CDR3 DNA sequence: TGTGCCAGTAATAGCGTCAGCAATCAGCCCCAGCATTTT. This codes for CASNSVSNQPQHF.

The chain has TRBV9 and TRBJ1-6, with TRBD1 matching 7 bases. Germline CDR1 SGDLS, CDR2 YYNGEE. The CDR3 runs 15 residues. V trimming: 3 bases; J trimming: 7 bases; junction bases outside the gene matches: 7. The CDR3 region is CASSATGSKNSPLHF. The CDR3 DNA is TGTGCCAGCAGCGCGACAGGGTCCAAAAATTCACCCCTCCACTTT.

This clone was detected only once. The chain couples TRBV7-8 to TRBJ2-5; possibly TRBD2 for D (5 bases). V was clipped by 5 bases and J by 5 bases, with 9 bases between them. In germline, CDR1 is SGHVS, CDR2 FQNEAQ. There are 12 residues in the CDR3. CDR3 loop: CASSRWRETQYF. The CDR3 region has the DNA TGTGCCAGCAGCAGATGGAGGGAGACCCAGTACTTC.

This sequence joins TRBV3-1 (or the pseudogene TRBV3-2) and TRBJ1-1; D gene uncertain. V dropped 2 bases and J dropped 3 bases, with 10 bases sitting between them. This CDR3 is 14 amino acids long. Germline CDR1 reads LGHDT; CDR2 reads YNNKEL (reference sequence). The CDR3 sequence: CASSQFGGDTEAFF. The CDR3 nucleotides read TGTGCCAGCAGCCAATTTGGAGGAGACACTGAAGCTTTCTTT.

This sequence joins TRBV19 and TRBJ1-3; no definite D call. The CDR3 contains 15 residues. Germline V gives CDR1 LNHDA, CDR2 SQIVND (reference sequence). Trimming removed 6 bases from V and 0 bases from J, with 12 bases in between. The CDR3 reads CASSQTHFSGNTIYF. In DNA, the CDR3 is TGTGCCAGTAGCCAGACACACTTCTCTGGAAACACCATATATTTT.

This clone was seen a handful of times. V is TRBV28 and J is TRBJ1-2, with TRBD1 matching over 9 bases. The CDR3 is 14 amino acids. Germline V lookup: CDR1 MDHEN, CDR2 SYDVKM. The V segment lost 3 bases and the J segment 4 bases; nucleotides outside the gene matches: 3. For the CDR3, the DNA is TGTGCCAGCAGTTTGGGGACAGGGTTCTATGGCTACACCTTC. Translation: CASSLGTGFYGYTF.

V is TRBV5-6 and J is TRBJ1-6, with D tentatively TRBD1 (6 bases). This CDR3 is 14 amino acids long. The germline V gene has CDR1 SGHDT and CDR2 YYEEEE. V lost 2 bases, J lost 7 bases, and 10 bases lay in between. DNA for the CDR3: TGTGCCAGCAGCTTCAGGGGTGGAAATTCACCCCTCCACTTT. The encoded protein is CASSFRGGNSPLHF.

This chain joins TRBV29-1 and TRBJ1-2, with unresolved D. The germline V and J ends were trimmed by 5 bases and 6 bases, with 10 bases remaining between them. CDR1 is SQVTM and CDR2 is ANQGSEA in the germline V gene. The CDR3 has 11 amino acids. For the CDR3, the DNA is TGCAGCGTTCGGAAGGAGGATGGCTACACCTTC. This encodes CSVRKEDGYTF.

This chain uses TRBV28 with TRBJ1-1; D is uncertain. The CDR3 spans 12 residues. Between the trimmed V and J ends, which lost 3 bases and 11 bases, there was a span of 13 bases. Germline CDR1 MDHEN, CDR2 SYDVKM. CDR3 protein: CASSFLGLGAFF. For the CDR3, the DNA is TGTGCCAGCAGTTTTCTTGGGCTGGGTGCTTTCTTT. The full variable domain, completed using reference TRBV28 and TRBJ1-1, is DVKVTQSSRYLVKRTGEKVFLECVQDMDHENMFWYRQDPGLGLRLIYFSYDVKMKEKGDIPEGYSVSREKKERFSLILESASTNQTSMYLCASSFLGLGAFFGQGTRLTVV.

The chain links TRBV10-2 to TRBJ1-2, with unresolved D. The CDR3 is made up of 14 amino acids. The V gene's germline CDR1 is WSHSY and CDR2 SAAADI. V was cut by 6 bases and J by 2 bases, with 13 bases left in between. CDR3 DNA sequence: TGCGCCAGCAGGGACTACCGAGGCAACTATGGCTACACCTTC. Its protein is CASRDYRGNYGYTF.

This clone was detected once. The chain uses TRBV7-2 and TRBJ1-2, with 8 bases identical to TRBD1. Germline loops: CDR1 SGHTA, CDR2 FQGNSA. The CDR3 has 14 amino acids. With 1 base clipped from V and 7 bases from J, the junction kept 5 bases outside the gene matches. In nucleotides, the CDR3 is TGTGCCAGCAGCTTAGGTGGGACAGGTGGTGGCTACACCTTC. It yields the protein CASSLGGTGGGYTF.

The rearrangement links TRBV7-2 to TRBJ2-5; TRBD1 agrees at 9 bases. V dropped 5 bases and J dropped 4; count of bases not matched to a gene: 5. CDR1 is SGHTA and CDR2 is FQGNSA in the germline V gene. CDR3 length: 14 residues. The CDR3 coding sequence is TGTGCCAGCAGCCGGGAGACAGGGGGAGAGACCCAGTACTTC. It specifies CASSRETGGETQYF.

V gene TRBV6-5 combines with J gene TRBJ1-6, with 10 bases lining up with TRBD1. Looked up from germline, CDR1 is MNHEY and CDR2 is SVGAGI. This CDR3 spans 15 amino acids. V lost 2 bases, J lost 10 bases, and 5 bases stayed unmatched. CDR3 residues: CASSYTGQGKSPLHF. CDR3 nucleotide sequence: TGTGCCAGCAGTTACACGGGACAGGGGAAATCACCCCTCCACTTT.

This clone is a singleton in its sample. The J gene is TRBJ1-1, the V gene TRBV4-2, with a weak D call TRBD1 (5 bases). Trimming stripped 1 base from V and 1 base from J, with 13 bases between. Germline-derived CDR1 and CDR2 are LGHNA and YNFKEQ. The CDR3 sequence is 16 residues long. The chain's CDR3 is CASSQGRGRGNTEAFF. CDR3 DNA: TGTGCCAGCAGCCAAGGGCGAGGGAGGGGGAACACTGAAGCTTTCTTT.